The source of this TCR beta chain is a study of T cell responses to AZD1222 COVID-19 vaccine. Study-level points and caveats: Recipients of AZD1222 seropositive at baseline numbered only 6 or 7. Reports say nearly half of spike-specific TCRs go after unmutated variant regions. White British people made up most donors, females outnumbered males, and clonal diversity was possibly underestimated.

Sequencing used immunoSEQ multiplex PCR; TCRdb keeps in-frame clones, though not all of them. Counted here are fewer than 200,000 clones, roughly nine tenths occurring once; the ten biggest clones make up over 1.5%. In the case of this clone: Antigen specificity is unknown.

This CDR3 is 13 amino acids long. CDR1 KGHSH and CDR2 LQKENI come from the germline V gene. Trimming took off 3 bases at V and 3 bases at J, with 6 bases between the two ends. The clonotype originates from an adult who received the AZD1222 COVID-19 vaccine. The chain has TRBV18 and TRBJ1-5; D gene ambiguous. The sequencing here drew on peripheral blood, taken 28 days after the second AZD1222 dose. As DNA, the CDR3 is TGTGCCAGCTCACCGTACCCCAATCAGCCCCAGCATTTT. It is translated as CASSPYPNQPQHF.